Presented here are 31 T cell receptor beta chains from one specimen sequenced in a study of blood T cell repertoires in COVID-19 (dated by TCRdb to the early 2020s). Library construction relied on the immunoSEQ multiplex PCR assay. What TCRdb holds here is the immuneACCESS table cut down to in-frame rearrangements. Part of the clones is not present; checked against another copy, under half of the missing clones reflect an unresolved V gene, and the others are unexplained. The sample includes more than 450,000 clones, with about nine tenths observed a single time. The ten largest make up approximately 0.7% of the sample. Sequencing used PBMCs or T cells enriched from blood (not recorded which). The receptors here all came from a woman between 18 and 29 years old who had recovered from COVID-19.

This clone has a single count. V is TRBV19 and J is TRBJ2-7; D remains ambiguous. This CDR3 has 13 amino acids. V shed 6 bases and J shed 6 bases, with 15 bases lying between them. Germline V gene data show CDR1 as LNHDA and CDR2 as SQIVND (reference sequence). CDR3 amino acids: CASSPSVFGEQYF. The CDR3 region has the DNA TGTGCCAGTAGCCCCTCAGTTTTTGGCGAGCAGTACTTC. The full variable domain, rest sourced from reference TRBV19 and TRBJ2-7, is DGGITQSPKYLFRKEGQNVTLSCEQNLNHDAMYWYRQDPGQGLRLIYYSQIVNDFQKGDIAEGYSVSREKKESFPLTVTSAQKNPTAFYLCASSPSVFGEQYFGPGTRLTVT.

The V call is TRBV7-9, the J call TRBJ1-3, with D uncertain. This CDR3 comprises 14 residues. V dropped 0 bases and J dropped 6 bases, with 9 bases sitting between them. Germline V gene lookup returns CDR1 SEHNR and CDR2 FQNEAQ (reference sequence). This CDR3 reads CASSLAISENTIYF. The CDR3 DNA follows: TGTGCCAGCAGCTTAGCGATTAGCGAAAACACCATATATTTT.

This chain links TRBV23-1 with TRBJ1-6; possibly TRBD1 for D (5 bases). TRBV23-1 is reported as an ORF; its role is uncertain. The CDR3 length is 16 residues. Trimming removed 0 bases at V and 9 bases at J, with 15 bases between. CDR3 bases: TGCGCCAGCAGTCAATCACAGGAACCCACGGGTTCACCCCTCCACTTT. As protein: CASSQSQEPTGSPLHF.

The V call is TRBV3-1 (or the pseudogene TRBV3-2), the J call TRBJ2-7; 10 bases map to TRBD2. The ends lost 5 bases at V and 4 bases at J; junction bases unmatched: 8. The germline CDR1 and CDR2 sequences are LGHDT and YNNKEL (reference sequence). This CDR3 region has 15 residues. DNA for the CDR3: TGTGCCAGCAGCTTAGGGAGCGGGGGGGGATACGAGCAGTACTTC. Protein product: CASSLGSGGGYEQYF.

This clone was picked up one time. The chain has TRBV27 and TRBJ2-7, with a possible D match to TRBD1 (6 bases). V was cut by 3 bases and J by 3 bases, with 12 bases left in between. The CDR3 runs 14 residues. CDR1 is MNHEY, CDR2 SMNVEV, per germline (reference sequence). For the CDR3, the DNA is TGTGCCAGCAGTTTGCTCCGGGACAACTACGAGCAGTACTTC. Its translation: CASSLLRDNYEQYF.

V gene TRBV30 combines with J gene TRBJ2-7; D is possibly TRBD2 (6 bases). V was trimmed by 2 bases and J by 6 bases, leaving 14 bases between them. The CDR3 has 13 amino acids. Germline-derived CDR1 and CDR2 are GTSNPN and SVGIG (reference sequence). The CDR3 region is CAWSRSSATEQYF. CDR3 nucleotides: TGTGCCTGGAGTAGGTCTAGCGCCACCGAGCAGTACTTC.

V usage is TRBV11-2 and J usage is TRBJ1-2; possibly TRBD1 for D (5 bases). Deletions cut 0 bases from V and 10 bases from J, with 12 bases between. The CDR3 is 13 amino acids. CDR1 is SGHAT and CDR2 is FQNNGV in the germline V gene. The CDR3 sequence: CASSLDRDSTYTF. In nucleotides, the CDR3 is TGTGCCAGCAGCTTAGATCGAGACAGCACCTACACCTTC.

The V call is TRBV15, the J call TRBJ1-1, with a weak D call TRBD1 (6 bases). The V gene lost 5 bases and the J gene lost 1 base, with 20 bases spanning the gap. The CDR3 contains 17 residues. Germline CDR1 LNHNV, CDR2 YYDKDF (reference sequence). This CDR3 reads CATSYERYRAGNTEAFF. Here the CDR3 DNA reads TGTGCCACCAGCTACGAGAGATACAGGGCGGGGAACACTGAAGCTTTCTTT.

V and J are TRBV28 and TRBJ2-3; the match to TRBD1 covers 10 bases. The CDR3 is 17 amino acids. Trimming took 4 bases from V and 3 from J; bases not matched to a gene: 10. CDR1 is MDHEN, CDR2 SYDVKM, per germline. CDR3 sequence: CASSSWTPGQGTDTQYF. DNA for the CDR3: TGTGCCAGCAGTTCGTGGACCCCGGGACAGGGGACAGATACGCAGTATTTT.

The chain uses TRBV25-1 and TRBJ1-6; unclear D gene. Germline V CDR1 and CDR2: MGHDK, SYGVNS. Trimming pared 3 bases from V and 0 bases from J, leaving 6 bases between. The CDR3 is made up of 15 amino acids. For the CDR3, the DNA is TGTGCCAGCAGTGAGAGGAGCTCCTATAATTCACCCCTCCACTTT. It is translated as CASSERSSYNSPLHF.

The V and J genes are TRBV30 and TRBJ2-3; TRBD1 agrees at 12 bases. Germline CDR1 reads GTSNPN; CDR2 reads SVGIG (reference sequence). CDR3 length equals 17 residues. The V gene end was trimmed by 3 bases and the J gene end by 6 bases; junction bases not matched to a gene: 13. The CDR3: CAWRGDRGRSQGDTQYF. For the CDR3, the DNA is TGTGCCTGGAGGGGGGACAGGGGGCGGTCCCAGGGTGATACGCAGTATTTT.

The chain has TRBV15 and TRBJ2-3, with D perhaps matching TRBD2 (5 bases). The V gene lost 3 bases and the J gene lost 11 bases, with 12 bases spanning the gap. Germline-derived CDR1 and CDR2 are LNHNV and YYDKDF (reference sequence). This CDR3 is 12 amino acids long. The CDR3 reads CATSSSVGGQYF. The CDR3 DNA is TGTGCCACCAGCAGTAGCGTCGGAGGGCAGTATTTT. Together with reference TRBV15 and TRBJ2-3, the CDR3 gives the full variable domain: DAMVIQNPRYQVTQFGKPVTLSCSQTLNHNVMYWYQQKSSQAPKLLFHYYDKDFNNEADTPDNFQSRRPNTSFCFLDIRSPGLGDTAMYLCATSSSVGGQYFGPGTRLTVL.

The chain has TRBV5-5 and TRBJ2-7; D is unclear. The germline V gene has CDR1 SGHKS and CDR2 YYEKEE (reference sequence). The CDR3 runs 15 residues. With 3 bases removed from V and 0 bases from J, the gap between germline ends came to 13 bases. The CDR3 DNA reads TGTGCCAGCAGCTCAAGCCTCCTCCCCTCCTACGAGCAGTACTTC. Amino acids: CASSSSLLPSYEQYF.

The chain has TRBV5-1 and TRBJ2-5; 12 bases are a match to TRBD2. Germline lookup yields CDR1 SGHRS and CDR2 YFSETQ. The CDR3 spans 19 residues. Trimming cost V 2 bases and J 1 base; bases outside gene matches: 12. The chain's CDR3 is CASSFPTVGLAGPQETQYF. The CDR3 region has the DNA TGCGCCAGCAGCTTCCCAACCGTCGGACTAGCGGGGCCCCAAGAGACCCAGTACTTC.

The V gene is TRBV11-2, the J gene TRBJ1-1; TRBD1 matches at 9 bases. CDR3 length: 15 residues. Germline CDR1 SGHAT, CDR2 FQNNGV. The ends lost 6 bases at V and 2 bases at J; junction bases unmatched: 7. CDR3 bases: TGTGCCAGCAGAGCGAGGACAGGGGCTAACACTGAAGCTTTCTTT. This sequence encodes CASRARTGANTEAFF.

The V call is TRBV3-1 (or the pseudogene TRBV3-2), the J call TRBJ1-3; no firm D call. CDR3 length: 14 residues. V was trimmed by 4 bases and J by 3 bases, leaving 10 bases between them. Germline loops: CDR1 LGHDT, CDR2 YNNKEL (reference sequence). The CDR3 DNA is TGTGCCAGCAGCCGCCTCTCGCGTGGAAACACCATATATTTT. Translation gives CASSRLSRGNTIYF.

The V and J genes are TRBV9 and TRBJ2-7, with a weak D call TRBD2 (5 bases). Trimming removed 5 bases from V and 9 bases from J, with 15 bases in between. Germline CDR1 and CDR2: SGDLS and YYNGEE. This CDR3 has 12 amino acids. CDR3 residues: CASSAEIGGQYF. CDR3 nucleotides: TGTGCCAGCAGTGCCGAAATAGGAGGGCAGTACTTC.

The V gene is TRBV4-2, the J gene TRBJ2-2, with 8 bases aligning to TRBD2. The CDR3 sequence is 15 residues long. Germline CDR1 LGHNA, CDR2 YNFKEQ. The V gene end was trimmed by 2 bases and the J gene end by 5 bases; junction bases not matched to a gene: 4. This chain's CDR3 is CASSQRGGPTGELFF. CDR3 coding DNA: TGTGCCAGCAGCCAACGGGGGGGCCCAACCGGGGAGCTGTTTTTT.

The gene calls are TRBV9 and TRBJ2-3, with D maybe TRBD2 (6 bases). Trimming stripped 4 bases from V and 0 bases from J, with 18 bases between. The CDR3 extends over 17 amino acids. The germline CDR1 and CDR2 sequences are SGDLS and YYNGEE. DNA of the CDR3: TGTGCCAGCAGCCCCCATGCGGGATGGGGTAGCACAGATACGCAGTATTTT. Protein: CASSPHAGWGSTDTQYF.

The rearrangement links TRBV29-1 to TRBJ1-2, with a possible D match to TRBD1 (5 bases). The V end was cut by 1 base, the J end by 8 bases, with 17 bases between. The CDR3 runs 14 residues. Germline V CDR1 and CDR2: SQVTM, ANQGSEA. The CDR3 coding sequence is TGCAGCGTTGAAGGCGGGCGGGGGGTAAACGGCTACACCTTC. This codes for CSVEGGRGVNGYTF.

The J gene is TRBJ2-7, the V gene TRBV3-1 (or the pseudogene TRBV3-2); 12 positions agree with TRBD2. V was pared by 1 base and J by 4 bases, with 8 bases of the junction left unmatched. CDR1 LGHDT and CDR2 YNNKEL come from the germline V gene (reference sequence). The CDR3 runs to 17 residues. The CDR3 loop is CASSQAFPSGGAYEQYF. Here the CDR3 DNA reads TGTGCCAGCAGCCAAGCATTTCCTAGCGGGGGGGCTTACGAGCAGTACTTC.

The CDR3 sequence is CSVTGEGGGEQYF. The DNA for the CDR3 is TGCAGCGTCACAGGTGAAGGGGGGGGCGAGCAGTACTTC. The genes are TRBV29-1 and TRBJ2-7; possibly TRBD2 for D (7 bases). The CDR3 sequence is 13 residues long. Germline CDR1 is SQVTM and CDR2 is ANQGSEA. V was clipped by 6 bases and J by 6 bases, with 18 bases between them.

The gene calls are TRBV23-1 and TRBJ1-5; 7 bases map to TRBD1. TRBV23-1 is an open reading frame whose function is uncertain. CDR3 length: 17 residues. The V and J ends lost 3 bases and 4 bases, in that order; junction bases with no gene match: 12. DNA for the CDR3: TGCGCCAGCAGTCACCCTCAGCGACAGGGTTGGAATCAGCCCCAGCATTTT. Its translation: CASSHPQRQGWNQPQHF.

V usage is TRBV6-5 and J usage is TRBJ1-2, with 7 positions matching TRBD1. J lost 4 bases, V lost 9 bases, and 11 bases had no gene match. The CDR3 is made up of 14 amino acids. The germline V gene encodes CDR1 MNHEY and CDR2 SVGAGI. In DNA form, the CDR3 reads TGTGCCAGTTCTCCCGGGGGGGACAGCTATGGCTACACCTTC. Translation: CASSPGGDSYGYTF.

This clone was observed once. The chain combines TRBV4-1 with TRBJ1-3; D not resolved. V gave up 1 base and J gave up 6 bases, with 13 bases separating them. Germline V gives CDR1 MGHRA, CDR2 YSYEKL. The CDR3 is 15 residues long. Written as DNA, the CDR3 is TGCGCCAGCAGCCAAGTACCCCTAGAACTAAACACCATATATTTT. It codes for CASSQVPLELNTIYF.

The gene calls are TRBV28 and TRBJ1-1, with TRBD1 matching 11 bases. CDR1 and CDR2 from the germline V gene are MDHEN and SYDVKM. The CDR3 is 16 amino acids. Trimming cost V 4 bases and J 1 base; bases outside gene matches: 5. CDR3 in amino acids: CASSSGDRGANTEAFF. Written as DNA, the CDR3 is TGTGCCAGCAGTTCCGGGGACAGGGGGGCGAACACTGAAGCTTTCTTT.

This chain uses TRBV28 with TRBJ1-1; the D is unclear. The CDR3 has 15 residues. V was trimmed by 4 bases and J by 0 bases, leaving 12 bases between them. The germline CDR1 and CDR2 sequences are MDHEN and SYDVKM. CDR3 amino acids: CASSSHGLMNTEAFF. The CDR3 DNA sequence: TGTGCCAGCAGTTCCCACGGGTTGATGAACACTGAAGCTTTCTTT.

This rearrangement joins TRBV24-1 to TRBJ1-1; tentatively, D is TRBD1 (5 bases). The CDR3 is 16 residues long. CDR1 and CDR2 from the germline V gene are KGHDR and SFDVKD. Trimming removed 9 bases at V and 3 bases at J, with 22 bases between. The CDR3 nucleotides are TGTGCCACCTCTCCCGTGGGGCGGGGGAGGGACACTGAAGCTTTCTTT. Translated: CATSPVGRGRDTEAFF.

The CDR3, as DNA: TGCGCCAGCAGCCAAGATGCACAGGTGGGAGGGACCCAGTACTTC. As protein: CASSQDAQVGGTQYF. V gene TRBV4-1 combines with J gene TRBJ2-5, with D maybe TRBD2 (6 bases). This CDR3 comprises 15 residues. Trimming shortened V by 0 bases and J by 7 bases, and 15 bases separated the two germline ends. The germline gives CDR1 MGHRA, CDR2 YSYEKL.

This clone was seen once. The J gene is TRBJ1-2, the V gene TRBV5-1; D ambiguous. The CDR3 spans 12 residues. The germline V gene has CDR1 SGHRS and CDR2 YFSETQ. The ends were cut back, 2 bases at V and 0 bases at J, with 2 bases in the middle. The CDR3 region is CASSFTNYGYTF. CDR3 nucleotide sequence: TGCGCCAGCAGCTTTACTAACTATGGCTACACCTTC. Using reference TRBV5-1 and TRBJ1-2 for the parts outside the CDR3, the full variable domain is KAGVTQTPRYLIKTRGQQVTLSCSPISGHRSVSWYQQTPGQGLQFLFEYFSETQRNKGNFPGRFSGRQFSNSRSEMNVSTLELGDSALYLCASSFTNYGYTFGSGTRLTVV.

The chain uses TRBV7-6 and TRBJ2-5, with D maybe TRBD2 (7 bases). This CDR3 has 16 residues. From germline, CDR1 is SGHVS and CDR2 FNYEAQ. Trimming left V 5 bases short and J 2 bases short, with 18 bases between. The CDR3 loop reads CASSVYGAGAQETQYF. The DNA of the CDR3 is TGTGCCAGCAGCGTCTACGGGGCGGGGGCTCAAGAGACCCAGTACTTC.